These 10 T cell receptor beta chains came from one sample sequenced in a study of T cells after yellow fever vaccination. Using its own MiXCR run on the 5' RACE reads, TCRdb lists one record per CDR3 protein. Of 500,000 to 650,000 distinct CDR3 sequences listed, approximately 13% were seen once; the top ten hold about 15%. The sample in question was PBMCs, obtained on the day of the yellow fever booster vaccination. The receptor set was obtained from a man aged 25-45 years who received the YFV17D yellow fever vaccine.

The V call is TRBV5-1, the J call TRBJ2-3; TRBD2 matches at 9 bases. The CDR3 is made up of 15 amino acids. The junction had 9 bases not matched to a gene; V was cut back by 7 bases and J by 3 bases. Germline assignment: CDR1 SGHRS and CDR2 YFSETQ. CDR3 amino acids: CASSTGTSFTDTQYF. The DNA of the CDR3 is TGCGCCAGCTCAACCGGGACTAGCTTTACAGATACGCAGTATTTT.

This clonotype was detected only a few times. Written as DNA, the CDR3 is TGTGCCATCAGCCGGGACCCCTCTAGCACAGATACGCAGTATTTT. It translates to CAISRDPSSTDTQYF. This chain connects TRBV10-3 to TRBJ2-3, with D perhaps assigned TRBD1 or TRBD2 (5 bases each). The CDR3 extends over 15 amino acids. V was shortened by 6 bases and J by 0 bases, with 13 bases between the two germline ends. Germline V gene lookup returns CDR1 ENHRY and CDR2 SYGVKD.

This clonotype was found many times. The chain combines TRBV7-9 with TRBJ2-5; D might be TRBD1 (5 bases). The CDR3 is 16 amino acids. Germline V CDR1 and CDR2: SEHNR, FQNEAQ (reference sequence). The ends were cut back, 1 base at V and 1 base at J, with 13 bases in the middle. CDR3 sequence (DNA): TGTGCCAGCAGCTTAGAGGTGACAGAAATCCAAGAGACCCAGTACTTC. This codes for CASSLEVTEIQETQYF.

This clonotype has just a few counts. The genes are TRBV12-5 and TRBJ2-7, with D unresolved. Germline V CDR1 and CDR2: LGHNT, FRNRAP. V lost 7 bases, J lost 5 bases, and 15 bases lay in between. The CDR3 loop spans 13 amino acids. CDR3: CASAPRPLHEQYF. As DNA, the CDR3 is TGTGCTAGTGCCCCGCGACCCCTACACGAGCAGTACTTC.

This clonotype showed up just a few times. This sequence joins TRBV2 and TRBJ1-3, with no clear D. CDR1 and CDR2 from the germline V gene are SNHLY and FYNNEI. The CDR3 consists of 15 residues. The V end lost 1 base, the J end lost 0 bases, and 7 bases lay between the germline ends. The CDR3 sequence: CASSEDRLSGNTIYF. CDR3 coding DNA: TGTGCCAGCAGTGAAGACAGACTCTCTGGAAACACCATATATTTT.

The chain's CDR3 is CASNFRGTSNQPQHF. The CDR3 DNA sequence: TGTGCCAGCAATTTTCGGGGGACTAGCAATCAGCCCCAGCATTTT. The chain has TRBV12-3 or TRBV12-4 and TRBJ1-5, with D possibly TRBD1 on 5 matching bases. Between the trimmed V and J ends, which lost 7 bases and 0 bases, there was a span of 13 bases. The CDR3 contains 15 residues.

This clonotype was found many times. The rearrangement links TRBV7-8 to TRBJ2-2; the D gene is possibly TRBD1 (5 bases). Germline lookup yields CDR1 SGHVS and CDR2 FQNEAQ. The CDR3 is 15 amino acids. V dropped 2 bases and J dropped 2 bases, with 9 bases sitting between them. The CDR3 DNA sequence: TGTGCCAGCAGCTTATCCAGGGTCAACACCGGGGAGCTGTTTTTT. Translation gives CASSLSRVNTGELFF.

The V gene is TRBV6-2 or TRBV6-3, the J gene TRBJ2-1; D not certain. The CDR3 sequence is 13 residues long. Germline values: CDR1 MNHEY, CDR2 SVGEGT. Trimming removed 0 bases at V and 9 bases at J, with 9 bases between. The CDR3 region has the DNA TGTGCCAGCAGTTACTCGAGGATCCCTGAGCAGTTCTTC. Residues: CASSYSRIPEQFF.

This clonotype was observed many times. The chain links TRBV12-3 or TRBV12-4 to TRBJ2-1, with D unresolved. The V and J ends lost 3 bases and 5 bases respectively, with 14 bases between them. The CDR3 is 15 residues long. Here the CDR3 DNA reads TGTGCCAGCAGTTTTGGAGCGAGCCTTAACAATGAGCAGTTCTTC. Its protein product is CASSFGASLNNEQFF.

This clonotype has only a few counts. CDR3 DNA sequence: TGCAGTGCTATCCCGATCAGAGGAAACACCATATATTTT. It codes for CSAIPIRGNTIYF. This rearrangement joins TRBV20-1 to TRBJ1-3; no definite D call. The germline V gene encodes CDR1 DFQATT and CDR2 SNEGSKA (reference sequence). V lost 4 bases to trimming and J lost 4 bases, with 11 bases between them. The CDR3 spans 13 residues.